This T cell receptor (beta chain) was identified during a study of neurological immune-mediated disorders. The study's findings and limits: Clinical features showed no association with the multiple sclerosis repertoire cluster, and MRI features showed none either. HTLV-1-associated myelopathy had the most TCR clonal expansion, whereas multiple sclerosis had the least (lower than in healthy controls). One cluster of related CDR3 sequences contained, by phylogenetic grouping, the repertoires of 18 of 34 multiple sclerosis patients and formed a possible signature.

As for the cDNA, it was generated by 5'RACE with 10-nucleotide random UMIs. TCRdb re-called the 5' RACE reads through MiXCR, storing one row per CDR3 protein. The sample includes 45,000 or so distinct CDR3 sequences, 3% of them seen just once. The V and J ends lost 5 bases and 4 bases, in that order; junction bases with no gene match: 3. Germline CDR1 reads LNHNV; CDR2 reads YYDKDF (reference sequence). This CDR3 is 13 amino acids long. This clonotype was picked up many times. Antigen: not known. V usage is TRBV15 and J usage is TRBJ2-5; 8 bases agree with TRBD1. This TCR derives from a woman aged 50 to 60 with multiple sclerosis. Material for sequencing was PBMCs. The CDR3 is CATSVDRGETQYF. In DNA, the CDR3 is TGTGCCACCAGCGTTGACAGGGGAGAGACCCAGTACTTC.